The clone carrying this T cell receptor beta chain has ten or more counts. As yet, its antigen is unknown. The data are from a study of T cells in Graves' hyperthyroidism and ophthalmopathy. Study observations and caveats: For ophthalmopathy, model prediction preceded onset by a median about 6.2 months.

This CDR3 spans 17 amino acids. CDR1 and CDR2 from the germline V gene are LGHDT and YNNKEL (reference sequence). Trimming left V 4 bases short and J 0 bases short, with 18 bases between. TCR beta CDR3 sequences were amplified from RNA transcripts. The primer set for the first-round RT-PCR of the TCR CDR3 was HTBI. TCRdb itself ran the multiplex PCR reads through MiXCR, one entry per CDR3 protein. The sample shows over 400,000 distinct CDR3 sequences, over 12% of them seen only once. V usage is TRBV3-1 and J usage is TRBJ2-5; the D gene is possibly TRBD2 (6 bases). The sequenced sample was blood. The receptor comes from a man between 18 and 29 years old with Graves' ophthalmopathy. The CDR3 loop reads CASSPWVSGLYQETQYF. In DNA form, the CDR3 reads TGTGCCAGCAGCCCCTGGGTAAGCGGGCTCTACCAAGAGACCCAGTACTTC.